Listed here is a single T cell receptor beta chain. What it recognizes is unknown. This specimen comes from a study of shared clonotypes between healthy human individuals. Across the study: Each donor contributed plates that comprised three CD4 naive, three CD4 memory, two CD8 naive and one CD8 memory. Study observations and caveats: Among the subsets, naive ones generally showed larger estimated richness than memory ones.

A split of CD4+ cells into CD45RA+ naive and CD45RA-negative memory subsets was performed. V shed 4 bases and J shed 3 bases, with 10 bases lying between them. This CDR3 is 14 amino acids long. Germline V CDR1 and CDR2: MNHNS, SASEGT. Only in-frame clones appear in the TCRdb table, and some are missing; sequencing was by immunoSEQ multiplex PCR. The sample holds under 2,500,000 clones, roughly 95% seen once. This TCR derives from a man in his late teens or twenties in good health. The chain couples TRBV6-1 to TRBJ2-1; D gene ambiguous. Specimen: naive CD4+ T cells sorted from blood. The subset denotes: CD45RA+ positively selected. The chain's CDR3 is CASSAGGVYNEQFF. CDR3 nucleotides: TGTGCCAGCAGTGCCGGTGGGGTCTACAATGAGCAGTTCTTC.